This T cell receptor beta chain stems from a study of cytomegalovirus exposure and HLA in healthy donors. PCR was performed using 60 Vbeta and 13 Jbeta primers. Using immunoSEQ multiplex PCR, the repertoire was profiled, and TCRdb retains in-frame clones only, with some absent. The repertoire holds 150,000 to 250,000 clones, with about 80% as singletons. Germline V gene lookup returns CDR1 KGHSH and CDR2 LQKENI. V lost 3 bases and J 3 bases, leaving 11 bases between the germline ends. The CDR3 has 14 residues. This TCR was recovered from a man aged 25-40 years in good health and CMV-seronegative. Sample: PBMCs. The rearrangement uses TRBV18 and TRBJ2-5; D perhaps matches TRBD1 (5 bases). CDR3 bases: TGTGCCAGCTCACCCCCGAGCAGGGAAGAGACCCAGTACTTC. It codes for CASSPPSREETQYF.